This TCR beta chain was recovered during a study of graft-versus-host responses after intestinal transplantation. Study information: Each recipient received anti-thymocyte globulin induction, then tacrolimus and steroids for two to three years.

Study-wide points: The authors found GvH clones in recipient marrow, some appearing first in ileum or blood.

Remarks on this clone: Antigen specificity is unknown.

Only in-frame clones appear in the TCRdb table, and some are missing; sequencing was by immunoSEQ multiplex PCR. The table has tens of thousands of clones, roughly 90% seen once. Trimming shortened V by 0 bases and J by 2 bases, and 6 bases separated the two germline ends. From germline, CDR1 is SGHDT and CDR2 YYEEEE. This CDR3 is built from 15 residues. The authors processed graft tissue to release intraepithelial and lamina propria lymphocytes. This receptor was taken from a human patient who received an intestinal transplant, so some T cells may come from the graft donor. This sequence joins TRBV5-6 and TRBJ2-6; a possible D gene is TRBD2 (6 bases). The sequenced sample was ileum tissue, obtained approximately 56 weeks after transplant. CDR3 sequence: CASSLGGAGANVLTF. CDR3 bases: TGTGCCAGCAGCTTGGGCGGGGCTGGGGCCAACGTCCTGACTTTC.